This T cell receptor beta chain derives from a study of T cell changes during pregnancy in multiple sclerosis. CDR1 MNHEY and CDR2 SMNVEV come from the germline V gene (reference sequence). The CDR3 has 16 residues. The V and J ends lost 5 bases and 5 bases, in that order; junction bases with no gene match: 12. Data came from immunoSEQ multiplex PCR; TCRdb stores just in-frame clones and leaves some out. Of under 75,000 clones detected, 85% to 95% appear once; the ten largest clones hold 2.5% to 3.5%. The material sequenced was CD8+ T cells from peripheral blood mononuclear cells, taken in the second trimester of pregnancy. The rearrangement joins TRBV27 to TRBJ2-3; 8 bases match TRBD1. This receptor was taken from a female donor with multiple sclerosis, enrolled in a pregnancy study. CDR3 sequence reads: CASSTNLGQEGDTQYF. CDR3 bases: TGTGCCAGCAGTACCAACCTGGGACAGGAAGGAGATACGCAGTATTTT.